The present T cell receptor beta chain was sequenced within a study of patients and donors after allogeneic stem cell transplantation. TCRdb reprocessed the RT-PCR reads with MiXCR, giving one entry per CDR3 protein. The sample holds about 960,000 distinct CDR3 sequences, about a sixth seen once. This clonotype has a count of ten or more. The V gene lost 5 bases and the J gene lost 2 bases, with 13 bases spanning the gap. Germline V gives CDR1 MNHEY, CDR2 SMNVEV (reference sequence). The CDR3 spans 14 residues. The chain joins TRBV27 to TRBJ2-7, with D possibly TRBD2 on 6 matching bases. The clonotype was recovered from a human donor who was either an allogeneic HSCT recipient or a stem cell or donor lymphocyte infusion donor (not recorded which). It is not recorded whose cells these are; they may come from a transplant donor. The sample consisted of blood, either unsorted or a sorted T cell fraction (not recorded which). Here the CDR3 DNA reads TGTGCCAGCAGTAGGCCAGGAGGGACCTACGAGCAGTACTTC. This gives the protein CASSRPGGTYEQYF.